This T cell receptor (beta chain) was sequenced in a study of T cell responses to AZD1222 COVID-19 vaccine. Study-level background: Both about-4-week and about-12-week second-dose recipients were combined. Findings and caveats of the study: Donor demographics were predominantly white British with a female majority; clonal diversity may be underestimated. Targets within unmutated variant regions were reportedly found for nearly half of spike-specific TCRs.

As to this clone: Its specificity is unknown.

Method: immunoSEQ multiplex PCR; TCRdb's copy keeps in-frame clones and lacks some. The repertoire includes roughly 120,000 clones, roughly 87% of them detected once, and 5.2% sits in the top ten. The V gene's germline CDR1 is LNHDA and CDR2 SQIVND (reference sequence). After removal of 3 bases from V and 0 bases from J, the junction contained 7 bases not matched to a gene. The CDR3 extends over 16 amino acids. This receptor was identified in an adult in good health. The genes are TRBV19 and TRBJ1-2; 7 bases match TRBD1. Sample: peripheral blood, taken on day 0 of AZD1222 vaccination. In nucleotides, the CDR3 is TGTGCCAGTAGTATCGGACAGGCTATTACTAACTATGGCTACACCTTC. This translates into CASSIGQAITNYGYTF.